This TCR beta chain was retrieved from a study of CD8 T cells in Susac syndrome. Points from the study as a whole: There was no clonal expansion in the CD4+ T cell repertoires of Susac syndrome.

With random hexamers, reverse transcription was performed on about 0.45 to 1 ug of RNA. Each CDR3 protein gets one entry after TCRdb re-called the immunoSEQ multiplex PCR reads with MiXCR. The data contain 150,000 to 200,000 distinct CDR3 sequences, 94% of them seen just once; the ten biggest clones take up 0.12%. After removal of 5 bases from V and 9 bases from J, the junction contained 5 bases not matched to a gene. CDR1 and CDR2 from the germline V gene are LGHNA and YNFKEQ. The CDR3 length is 12 residues. A word on this clonotype: Its antigen is undetermined.

The sequenced target, TCR beta, came from blood CD8+ and CD4+ T cells. Each Susac syndrome patient had definite or probable disease by recently defined criteria. The V gene is TRBV4-2, the J gene TRBJ1-1, with TRBD1 matching over 8 bases. The receptor was isolated from a human donor with Susac syndrome. Sample: CD4+ T cells from PBMCs. The CDR3 bases are TGTGCCAGCAGCGATCAGGGGGCTAAAGCTTTCTTT. This translates into CASSDQGAKAFF.